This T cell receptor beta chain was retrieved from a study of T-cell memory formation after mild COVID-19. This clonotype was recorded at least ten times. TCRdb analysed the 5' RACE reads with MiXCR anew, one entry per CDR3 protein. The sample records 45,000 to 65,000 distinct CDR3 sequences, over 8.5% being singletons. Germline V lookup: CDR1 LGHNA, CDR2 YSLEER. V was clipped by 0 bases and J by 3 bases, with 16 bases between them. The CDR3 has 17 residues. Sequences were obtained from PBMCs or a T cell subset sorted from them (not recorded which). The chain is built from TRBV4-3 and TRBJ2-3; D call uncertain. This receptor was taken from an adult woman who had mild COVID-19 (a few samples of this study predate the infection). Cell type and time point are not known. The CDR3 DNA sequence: TGCGCCAGCAGCCAAGAAGGAGACTTTGGCAGAACAGATACGCAGTATTTT. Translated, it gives CASSQEGDFGRTDTQYF.